This entry concerns a single TCR beta chain. As yet, its antigen is unknown. The V end lost 4 bases, the J end lost 4 bases, and 11 bases lay between the germline ends. Germline V CDR1 and CDR2: SGHRS, YFSETQ. This CDR3 comprises 13 residues. The sample originates from a study of identical twins. Regarding the study as a whole: Beta out-of-frame sequences displayed a weaker excess of sharing between twins.

Using its own MiXCR run on the 5' RACE reads, TCRdb lists one record per CDR3 protein. The sample has 700,000 or so distinct CDR3 sequences, 8.6% seen once; the top ten hold 0.98%. The same data also contributed to another study, on yellow fever vaccine responses in identical twins.

The sequenced sample consisted of PBMCs. The V and J genes are TRBV5-1 and TRBJ1-1; a weak D match, TRBD1 (5 bases). The source of this sequence is a woman under 30 in good health. The CDR3 nucleotides read TGCGCCAGCAGCGCAGGGACCCTCACTGAAGCTTTCTTT. It yields the protein CASSAGTLTEAFF.